These 27 T cell receptor beta chains came from one sample sequenced in a study of T cell responses to AZD1222 COVID-19 vaccine. Sequencing used immunoSEQ multiplex PCR; TCRdb keeps in-frame clones, though not all of them. The sample gives more than 85,000 clones, roughly 90% of which show up once; around 2.5% is in the top ten. This sample comprised peripheral blood, obtained on day 0 of AZD1222 vaccination. The receptors originated from an adult in good health.

V and J are TRBV3-1 (or the pseudogene TRBV3-2) and TRBJ1-2, with TRBD1 identical over 10 bases. CDR1 is LGHDT, CDR2 YNNKEL, per germline (reference sequence). CDR3 size: 14 residues. J was trimmed by 6 bases and V by 1 base; bases with no gene match: 2. CDR3 nucleotides: TGTGCCAGCAGCCAAGTAGGGACAGGGGATGGCTACACCTTC. It translates to CASSQVGTGDGYTF.

The gene calls are TRBV2 and TRBJ2-3, with a tentative D call TRBD1 (6 bases). The CDR3 loop spans 13 amino acids. Germline V gene data show CDR1 as SNHLY and CDR2 as FYNNEI. V was clipped by 3 bases and J by 11 bases, with 15 bases between them. DNA of the CDR3: TGTGCCAGCAGTGATGCCCTTCCAGGGGAGCAGTATTTT. Translating it yields CASSDALPGEQYF.

The chain carries TRBV2 and TRBJ1-4; TRBD1 agrees at 9 bases. This CDR3 contains 15 residues. Germline CDR1 is SNHLY and CDR2 is FYNNEI. J lost 8 bases, V lost 6 bases, and 10 bases had no gene match. The CDR3 DNA reads as TGTGCCAGCAGGAAAGGACAGGGGCAAGGCGAAAAACTGTTTTTT. Translating gives CASRKGQGQGEKLFF.

This chain links TRBV3-1 (or the pseudogene TRBV3-2) with TRBJ2-7; D gene unclear. Germline V gene lookup returns CDR1 LGHDT and CDR2 YNNKEL (reference sequence). The germline V and J ends were trimmed by 1 base and 5 bases, with 3 bases remaining between them. CDR3 size: 11 residues. The CDR3 DNA reads TGTGCCAGCAGCCAAGCCCACGAGCAGTACTTC. Translation gives CASSQAHEQYF.

V is TRBV11-3 and J is TRBJ1-2; 7 nucleotides match TRBD1. CDR1 is SGHNT and CDR2 is YENEEA in the germline V gene. CDR3 length: 13 amino acids. The trim removed 5 bases at V and 6 bases at J, leaving 6 bases unmatched. CDR3 nucleotide sequence: TGTGCCAGCAGCCAGGGGACAGTCAATGGCTACACCTTC. Translating it yields CASSQGTVNGYTF.

The chain carries TRBV6-5 and TRBJ2-7; 8 positions match TRBD1. Germline V lookup: CDR1 MNHEY, CDR2 SVGAGI. The CDR3 contains 15 residues. V was clipped by 6 bases and J by 2 bases; unmatched bases: 9. Here the CDR3 reads CASRTRYRGAYEQYF. CDR3 nucleotide sequence: TGTGCCAGCAGGACTCGGTACAGGGGGGCCTACGAGCAGTACTTC.

This sequence joins TRBV7-6 and TRBJ1-2, with TRBD1 matching 7 bases. V lost 5 bases and J lost 8; bases outside the gene matches: 14. The V gene's germline CDR1 is SGHVS and CDR2 FNYEAQ. CDR3 length equals 15 residues. DNA of the CDR3: TGTGCCAGCAGCCCCGGGACAGCCTCATCTTGGGGCTACACCTTC. Protein product: CASSPGTASSWGYTF.

V gene TRBV3-1 (or the pseudogene TRBV3-2) combines with J gene TRBJ2-1; tentative D call: TRBD1 (6 bases). Germline V CDR1 and CDR2: LGHDT, YNNKEL (reference sequence). The CDR3 consists of 14 residues. The V end was cut by 5 bases, the J end by 5 bases, with 13 bases between. CDR3 in DNA: TGTGCCAGCAGCAACCGGGACATAGACAATGAGCAGTTCTTC. It encodes CASSNRDIDNEQFF.

This clone was recorded a few times. Distinct nucleotide sequences in the sample also encode this CDR3. This chain uses TRBV29-1 with TRBJ1-1; TRBD1 might be the D (6 bases). The CDR3 runs 15 residues. Germline V gives CDR1 SQVTM, CDR2 ANQGSEA. Between the trimmed V and J ends, which lost 4 bases and 0 bases, there was a span of 15 bases. The CDR3 protein is CSVGGGWGMNTEAFF. CDR3 sequence (DNA): TGCAGCGTTGGAGGGGGATGGGGCATGAACACTGAAGCTTTCTTT.

The chain links TRBV28 to TRBJ1-2; 8 nucleotides match TRBD1. Germline V lookup: CDR1 MDHEN, CDR2 SYDVKM. The CDR3 totals 14 residues. The junction had 6 bases not matched to a gene; V was cut back by 5 bases and J by 4 bases. The CDR3 nucleotides are TGTGCCAGCAGTCAGACAGGGGAAGTCTATGGCTACACCTTC. Translated: CASSQTGEVYGYTF.

The chain joins TRBV11-2 to TRBJ2-3; unclear D gene. This CDR3 is built from 15 residues. CDR1 SGHAT and CDR2 FQNNGV come from the germline V gene. V lost 2 bases, J lost 2 bases, and 11 bases lay in between. This CDR3 reads CASSLTLTPTDTQYF. The CDR3 DNA follows: TGTGCCAGCAGCTTAACTTTAACCCCCACAGATACGCAGTATTTT.

The gene calls are TRBV20-1 and TRBJ2-6; D is unresolved. Germline CDR1 DFQATT, CDR2 SNEGSKA (reference sequence). The CDR3 runs 15 residues. V was shortened by 3 bases and J by 2 bases, with 11 bases between the two germline ends. The CDR3 reads CSASTPPAGANVLTF. In DNA form, the CDR3 reads TGCAGTGCTAGTACGCCGCCGGCTGGGGCCAACGTCCTGACTTTC.

The chain carries TRBV28 and TRBJ1-1; TRBD1 aligns across 8 bases. CDR3 length: 12 residues. With V trimmed by 5 bases and J by 11 bases, 7 bases remained unmatched. CDR1 is MDHEN, CDR2 SYDVKM, per germline. CDR3 region: CASSALQGGAFF. The DNA for the CDR3 is TGTGCCAGCAGTGCCTTACAGGGGGGCGCTTTCTTT.

V gene TRBV19 combines with J gene TRBJ1-1, with 11 bases fitting TRBD1. Germline CDR1 is LNHDA and CDR2 is SQIVND (reference sequence). The CDR3 spans 14 residues. V lost 5 bases and J lost 4; bases outside the gene matches: 3. The CDR3 DNA reads TGTGCCAGTAGTCACGGGACAGGGGGCACTGAAGCTTTCTTT. Protein product: CASSHGTGGTEAFF.

This chain uses TRBV25-1 with TRBJ2-5; D is possibly TRBD1 (5 bases). V was clipped by 2 bases and J by 5 bases, with 9 bases between them. Germline CDR1 MGHDK, CDR2 SYGVNS. This CDR3 spans 13 amino acids. CDR3 coding DNA: TGTGCCAGCAGTGAAGGGGCACAGGAGACCCAGTACTTC. This sequence encodes CASSEGAQETQYF.

The chain recombines TRBV19 with TRBJ1-6; D remains ambiguous. The CDR3 runs to 14 residues. Per germline, CDR1 LNHDA and CDR2 SQIVND (reference sequence). V gave up 2 bases and J gave up 6 bases, with 8 bases separating them. CDR3 region: CASSIQASNSPLHF. CDR3 DNA sequence: TGTGCCAGTAGTATACAGGCCAGTAATTCACCCCTCCACTTT.

For the CDR3, the DNA is TGTGCCAGCAGCGTACAGGGTTTTGACTATGGCTACACCTTC. It translates to CASSVQGFDYGYTF. V is TRBV9 and J is TRBJ1-2; D may be TRBD1 (5 bases). The V end was cut by 1 base, the J end by 3 bases, with 10 bases between. There are 14 residues in the CDR3. Germline values: CDR1 SGDLS, CDR2 YYNGEE.

This clone appeared a few times. The chain combines TRBV28 with TRBJ1-5, with a weak D call TRBD1 (5 bases). The CDR3 spans 15 residues. Germline assignment: CDR1 MDHEN and CDR2 SYDVKM. With 2 bases removed from V and 4 bases from J, the gap between germline ends came to 12 bases. Written as DNA, the CDR3 is TGTGCCAGCAGTTTACTCCAGGGAAAGAATCAGCCCCAGCATTTT. This gives the protein CASSLLQGKNQPQHF. Together with reference TRBV28 and TRBJ1-5, the CDR3 gives the full variable domain: DVKVTQSSRYLVKRTGEKVFLECVQDMDHENMFWYRQDPGLGLRLIYFSYDVKMKEKGDIPEGYSVSREKKERFSLILESASTNQTSMYLCASSLLQGKNQPQHFGDGTRLSIL.

The rearrangement joins TRBV6-6 to TRBJ2-2; perhaps TRBD1 as D (6 bases). CDR1 is MNHNY, CDR2 SVGAGI, per germline (reference sequence). V dropped 5 bases and J dropped 5 bases, with 18 bases sitting between them. The CDR3 extends over 16 amino acids. DNA of the CDR3: TGTGCCAGCAGTGCCGAGGGACAACTACTTACCGGGGAGCTGTTTTTT. Residues: CASSAEGQLLTGELFF.

This chain uses TRBV18 with TRBJ2-5, with 8 bases identical to TRBD1. The CDR3 is made up of 16 amino acids. Germline-derived CDR1 and CDR2 are KGHSH and LQKENI. With 1 base clipped from V and 1 base from J, the junction kept 5 bases outside the gene matches. In nucleotides, the CDR3 is TGTGCCAGCTCACCACAGAGGACAGGGCGCCAAGAGACCCAGTACTTC. Encoded protein: CASSPQRTGRQETQYF.

V usage is TRBV3-1 (or the pseudogene TRBV3-2) and J usage is TRBJ1-3; D is ambiguous. The CDR3 covers 16 residues. The V gene's germline CDR1 is LGHDT and CDR2 YNNKEL (reference sequence). Trimming took off 0 bases at V and 0 bases at J, with 9 bases between the two ends. CDR3 region: CASSQDRGVSGNTIYF. CDR3 DNA: TGTGCCAGCAGCCAAGACCGGGGTGTCTCTGGAAACACCATATATTTT.

The chain is built from TRBV2 and TRBJ2-1; TRBD2 matches at 10 bases. V was pared by 5 bases and J by 3 bases, with 4 bases of the junction left unmatched. The length of the CDR3 is 15 residues. Per the germline V gene, CDR1 is SNHLY and CDR2 is FYNNEI. For the CDR3, the DNA is TGTGCCAGCAGTTACCTAGCGGGGGACTACAATGAGCAGTTCTTC. Its protein is CASSYLAGDYNEQFF.

This chain links TRBV28 with TRBJ1-2; 11 nucleotides agree with TRBD1. The length of the CDR3 is 15 residues. Trimming took 6 bases from V and 4 from J; bases not matched to a gene: 7. CDR1 is MDHEN and CDR2 is SYDVKM in the germline V gene. CDR3: CASRTGTGGTYGYTF. As DNA, the CDR3 is TGTGCCAGCAGGACCGGGACAGGGGGTACCTATGGCTACACCTTC.

DNA for the CDR3: TGTGCCAGCTCCCTGGGGCGGGGGTTCTACGAGCAGTACTTC. This gives the protein CASSLGRGFYEQYF. The chain uses TRBV18 and TRBJ2-7, with 7 bases lining up with TRBD2. Germline V gene sequence: CDR1 KGHSH, CDR2 LQKENI. V was clipped by 6 bases and J by 3 bases; unmatched bases: 8. The CDR3 has 14 amino acids.

This rearrangement joins TRBV28 to TRBJ1-1; 7 bases line up with TRBD1. This CDR3 comprises 14 residues. J lost 0 bases, V lost 3 bases, and 1 base had no gene match. Germline lookup yields CDR1 MDHEN and CDR2 SYDVKM. In nucleotides, the CDR3 is TGTGCCAGCAGTTTGGACAGGTTGAACACTGAAGCTTTCTTT. Its protein product is CASSLDRLNTEAFF.

This clone has a single count. The chain recombines TRBV11-2 with TRBJ2-5, with D hard to call. Germline assignment: CDR1 SGHAT and CDR2 FQNNGV. This CDR3 contains 11 residues. The V end lost 1 base, the J end lost 5 bases, and 2 bases lay between the germline ends. The CDR3 loop reads CASSLVETQYF. CDR3 bases: TGTGCCAGCAGCTTAGTGGAGACCCAGTACTTC. The variable domain in full, completed from reference TRBV11-2 and TRBJ2-5, reads EAGVAQSPRYKIIEKRQSVAFWCNPISGHATLYWYQQILGQGPKLLIQFQNNGVVDDSQLPKDRFSAERLKGVDSTLKIQPAKLEDSAVYLCASSLVETQYFGPGTRLLVL.

The V gene is TRBV9, the J gene TRBJ2-1; D is ambiguous. CDR3 length: 13 amino acids. The germline V gene has CDR1 SGDLS and CDR2 YYNGEE. Trimming shortened V by 0 bases and J by 1 base, and 2 bases separated the two germline ends. CDR3 in amino acids: CASSVGSYNEQFF. CDR3 sequence (DNA): TGTGCCAGCAGCGTAGGGTCCTACAATGAGCAGTTCTTC.